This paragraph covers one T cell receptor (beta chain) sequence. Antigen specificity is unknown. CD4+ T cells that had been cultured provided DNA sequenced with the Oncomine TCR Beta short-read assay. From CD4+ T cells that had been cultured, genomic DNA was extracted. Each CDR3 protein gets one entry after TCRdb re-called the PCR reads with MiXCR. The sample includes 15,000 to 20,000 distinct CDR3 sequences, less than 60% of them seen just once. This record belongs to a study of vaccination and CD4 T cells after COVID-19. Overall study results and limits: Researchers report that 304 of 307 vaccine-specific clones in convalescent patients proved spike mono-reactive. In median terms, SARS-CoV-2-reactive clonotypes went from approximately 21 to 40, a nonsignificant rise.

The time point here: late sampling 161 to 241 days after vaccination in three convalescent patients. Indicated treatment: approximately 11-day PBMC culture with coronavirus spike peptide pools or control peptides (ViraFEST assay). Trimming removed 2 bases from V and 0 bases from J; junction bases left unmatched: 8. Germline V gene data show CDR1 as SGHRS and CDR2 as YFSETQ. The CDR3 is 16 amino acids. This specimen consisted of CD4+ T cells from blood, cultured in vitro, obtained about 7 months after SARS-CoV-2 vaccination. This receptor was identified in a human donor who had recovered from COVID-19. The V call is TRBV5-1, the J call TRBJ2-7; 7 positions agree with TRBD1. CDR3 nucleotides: TGCGCCAGCAGCTTAACGCCGACAGGGAGCTCCTACGAGCAGTACTTC. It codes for CASSLTPTGSSYEQYF. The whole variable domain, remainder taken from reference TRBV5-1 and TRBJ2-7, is KAGVTQTPRYLIKTRGQQVTLSCSPISGHRSVSWYQQTPGQGLQFLFEYFSETQRNKGNFPGRFSGRQFSNSRSEMNVSTLELGDSALYLCASSLTPTGSSYEQYFGPGTRLTVT.